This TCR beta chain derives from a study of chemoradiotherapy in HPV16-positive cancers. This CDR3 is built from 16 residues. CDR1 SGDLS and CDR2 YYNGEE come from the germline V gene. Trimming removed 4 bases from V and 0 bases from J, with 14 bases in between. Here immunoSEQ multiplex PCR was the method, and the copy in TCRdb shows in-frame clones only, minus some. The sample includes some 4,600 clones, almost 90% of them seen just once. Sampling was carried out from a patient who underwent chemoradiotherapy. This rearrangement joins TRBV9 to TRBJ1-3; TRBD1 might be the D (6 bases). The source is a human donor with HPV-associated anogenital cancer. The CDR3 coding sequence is TGTGCCAGCAGCATGGGACACGCAATCTCTGGAAACACCATATATTTT. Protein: CASSMGHAISGNTIYF. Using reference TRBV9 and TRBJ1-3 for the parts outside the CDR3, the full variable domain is DSGVTQTPKHLITATGQRVTLRCSPRSGDLSVYWYQQSLDQGLQFLIQYYNGEERAKGNILERFSAQQFPDLHSELNLSSLELGDSALYFCASSMGHAISGNTIYFGEGSWLTVV.